A selection of T cell receptor beta chains follows, all from one sample in a study of CD8 T cells in ankylosing spondylitis. Each CDR3 protein gets one entry after TCRdb re-called the 5' RACE reads with MiXCR. This table has 150,000 to 200,000 distinct CDR3 sequences, around a sixth appearing once. Sample: blood, either unsorted or a sorted T cell fraction (not recorded which). All receptors come from a male donor aged 10-29 years with ankylosing spondylitis or in good health (not recorded which). Both conserved end residues are part of each CDR3. The D gene is left open where the match is weak. Only some rows state a clone size, as once, few, many or a class for expanded clones.

CDR3aa: CSIGGDEQFF
CDR3nt: TGCAGCATTGGTGGGGATGAGCAGTTCTTC
abundance: .
d_gene: .
v_gene: TRBV29-1
j_gene: TRBJ2-1

CDR3aa: CASTAEETQYF
CDR3nt: TGTGCCAGCACTGCGGAAGAGACCCAGTACTTC
abundance: many
d_gene: .
v_gene: TRBV2
j_gene: TRBJ2-5

CDR3aa: CATSTQLADTQYF
CDR3nt: TGTGCCACCAGCACCCAATTAGCAGATACGCAGTATTTT
abundance: .
d_gene: .
v_gene: TRBV15
j_gene: TRBJ2-3

CDR3aa: CASSAGPNTGELFF
CDR3nt: TGTGCCAGCAGTGCGGGACCTAACACCGGGGAGCTGTTTTTT
abundance: few
d_gene: .
v_gene: TRBV6-4
j_gene: TRBJ2-2

CDR3aa: CASSPRTTSGYNEQFF
CDR3nt: TGTGCCAGCAGTCCCCGGACTACCTCGGGCTACAATGAGCAGTTCTTC
abundance: many
d_gene: .
v_gene: TRBV12-3/TRBV12-4
j_gene: TRBJ2-1

CDR3aa: CASSQDPGGSLRDEQFF
CDR3nt: TGCGCCAGCAGCCAAGATCCAGGAGGGAGTCTGCGCGATGAGCAGTTCTTC
abundance: many
d_gene: .
v_gene: TRBV4-3
j_gene: TRBJ2-1

CDR3aa: CSASPTSGGNTGELFF
CDR3nt: TGCAGTGCGAGCCCGACTAGCGGGGGGAACACCGGGGAGCTGTTTTTT
abundance: many
d_gene: TRBD2
v_gene: TRBV20-1
j_gene: TRBJ2-2

CDR3aa: CASSGSRIRNEQFF
CDR3nt: TGCGCCAGCTCCGGGTCTAGGATTAGGAATGAGCAGTTCTTC
abundance: many
d_gene: .
v_gene: TRBV5-1
j_gene: TRBJ2-1

CDR3aa: CASSFRTGQTSEQYF
CDR3nt: TGTGCCAGCAGTTTCAGGACAGGGCAGACGAGCGAGCAGTACTTC
abundance: many
d_gene: TRBD1
v_gene: TRBV12-3/TRBV12-4
j_gene: TRBJ2-7

CDR3aa: CASSLDGPRYNEQFF
CDR3nt: TGTGCCAGCAGCTTAGACGGGCCGCGGTACAATGAGCAGTTCTTC
abundance: .
d_gene: .
v_gene: TRBV11-3
j_gene: TRBJ2-1

CDR3aa: CASSQPLGLAGWGQETQYF
CDR3nt: TGTGCCAGCAGCCAACCCCTGGGACTAGCGGGGTGGGGGCAAGAGACCCAGTACTTC
abundance: many
d_gene: TRBD2
v_gene: TRBV3-1
j_gene: TRBJ2-5

CDR3aa: CASRHGGSSSYEQYF
CDR3nt: TGTGCCAGCAGACATGGCGGGAGCTCCTCCTACGAGCAGTACTTC
abundance: .
d_gene: TRBD2
v_gene: TRBV7-9
j_gene: TRBJ2-7

CDR3aa: CASSLGRRKFF
CDR3nt: TGTGCCAGCAGTCTAGGACGCAGGAAGTTCTTC
abundance: .
d_gene: .
v_gene: TRBV28
j_gene: TRBJ2-1

CDR3aa: CSVRQGRTGELFF
CDR3nt: TGCAGCGTCCGACAGGGCCGTACCGGGGAGCTGTTTTTT
abundance: many
d_gene: TRBD1
v_gene: TRBV29-1
j_gene: TRBJ2-2

CDR3aa: CAISESRGGEAFF
CDR3nt: TGTGCCATCAGTGAGTCGAGAGGAGGGGAAGCTTTCTTT
abundance: many
d_gene: .
v_gene: TRBV10-3
j_gene: TRBJ1-1

CDR3aa: CASSLGQAFSYEQYF
CDR3nt: TGCGCCAGCAGCTTGGGACAGGCCTTCTCCTACGAGCAGTACTTC
abundance: many
d_gene: .
v_gene: TRBV5-1
j_gene: TRBJ2-7